This record covers a single T cell receptor beta chain. Its specificity is unknown. This entry comes from a study of cytomegalovirus exposure and HLA in healthy donors. Looking at the study overall: Among roughly 190 million T cells, an earlier analysis found 95 million to 140 million unique TCR beta sequences. Under 90% of several hundred genotyped donors fell in the Caucasian-associated ancestry cluster. Study outcomes and limitations: A later analysis found TCR association rates differed by HLA locus, highest for DRB1 and lowest for HLA-C. Owing to their indistinguishability, certain V segments, notably TRBV6-2 and TRBV6-3, were excluded.

Vbeta (60) and Jbeta (13) primers were used in the PCR. The assay was immunoSEQ multiplex PCR, and TCRdb's table has in-frame clones only and misses some. The profile shows approximately 170,000 clones, 70% to 75% of them singletons. Per the germline V gene, CDR1 is SEHNR and CDR2 is FQNEAQ (reference sequence). The CDR3 loop spans 17 amino acids. J was trimmed by 2 bases and V by 8 bases; bases with no gene match: 17. V usage is TRBV7-9 and J usage is TRBJ1-1, with 7 bases matching TRBD1. The specimen sequenced was PBMCs. The clonotype was recovered from a man aged 30 to 39 in good health and CMV-seropositive. The CDR3: CASPPLSGTAINTEAFF. As DNA, the CDR3 is TGTGCCAGCCCACCATTGTCCGGGACAGCGATAAACACTGAAGCTTTCTTT.